This T cell receptor (beta chain) comes out of a study of CD8+ T cells in alopecia areata (dated by TCRdb to the late 2010s). In the study overall: The treated patients, all with moderate-to-severe alopecia areata, were enrolled in an open-label pilot trial of oral tofacitinib given at 5 to 10 mg twice daily. Tofacitinib was given for 6 to 18 months, followed by 6 months of follow-up off drug to assess delayed response and recurrence. The study used high-throughput TCRbeta sequencing to examine T cell clonal expansion in alopecia areata, in both the C3H/HeJ mouse model and human patients. Scalp tissue and sorted CD4+ and CD8+ peripheral blood T cells from patchy and totalis/universalis alopecia areata patients and from healthy controls were covered by human TCRbeta sequencing. Tofacitinib-treated patients had biopsies at baseline and at 4 and 24 weeks of treatment, with a later scalp biopsy in several patients. Scalp clonality was compared across normal scalp (n=4), patchy alopecia areata scalp (n=8), and alopecia totalis/universalis scalp (n=8). The RNA source kit depended on sample type: the PAXgene miRNA kit for fixed scalp, the miRNeasy kit for PBMCs, and the RNeasy kit for mouse skin. TCRbeta CDR3 regions were amplified by immunoSEQ multiplex PCR with 35 Vbeta forward and 13 Jbeta reverse primers.

Of note for this clone: What antigen it recognizes has not been identified. It has no much larger one-base neighbor in the sample; base qualities were not kept.

From its cysteine to its phenylalanine, the CDR3 spans 16 amino acids. Just CDR3 DNA is preserved here, 48 bases in frame from base 1. From the germline V gene, CDR1 is LGHNA and CDR2 is YSLEER. At the junction V is shortened by 0 bases and J by 1 base, with 10 bases in between. Libraries were prepared through the immunoSEQ multiplex PCR assay. To provide template for TCR sequencing, every sample had RNA extracted and reverse transcribed into cDNA. First-strand cDNA was synthesized using SuperScript III with a 2:1 mix of oligo-dT and random hexamers. Amplification bias was assessed with a synthetic immune receptor repertoire, and residual bias was removed computationally. Concerning the study's data processing: Raw reads were preprocessed to remove errors, and CDR3 was defined by IMGT conventions from the conserved cysteine to phenylalanine. To get clonality, Shannon entropy was normalized by log2 of the number of productive unique TCRs and the result was subtracted from 1. CD4 or CD8 identity of scalp clones was inferred by cross-referencing scalp TCRbeta sequences with sorted blood CD4 and CD8 repertoires. Imported from immuneACCESS, the table was reduced by TCRdb to in-frame sequences with V and J called. These copies leave out some clones; in studies compared against another copy, an unresolved V gene accounts for under half, and the cause of the remainder is not known. V, J and clone size were drawn from that table, and D and trimming were deduced from the DNA. The sample table records roughly 180,000 clones; about 63% of these occur just once. Of the sample, about 1.5% is held by the ten largest clones.

This specimen's time point label, interpreted: baseline before oral tofacitinib. Lesional scalp punch biopsies and peripheral blood were obtained from alopecia areata patients. PBMCs were isolated by density centrifugation and stained for CD3, CD4 and CD8, after which CD4+ and CD8+ T cells were sorted on a FACSAria. Study-wide conclusions, independent of this receptor: Higher clonality and more expanded CD8+ clones were observed in lesional scalp than in normal scalp, particularly in alopecia totalis/universalis, a finding suggestive of antigenic drive. Shared TCR sequences between patients were less evident than in mice, which may be partly attributable to HLA diversity in the patient population. Scalp TCR repertoire analysis is complicated because resident alphabeta T cells in normal human skin are also sequenced, whereas mouse skin is dominated by gammadelta T cells.

This specimen consisted of CD4+ T cells sorted from blood, obtained at week 0. The chain was built from TRBV4-3 and TRBJ1-5; TRBD1 might be the D gene, on 6 matching bases. The sequence was collected from a human donor with alopecia areata. The sequenced DNA is TGCGCCAGCAGCCAAGAGTTAGACAGGAGCAATCAGCCCCAGCATTTT. The encoded protein is CASSQELDRSNQPQHF.